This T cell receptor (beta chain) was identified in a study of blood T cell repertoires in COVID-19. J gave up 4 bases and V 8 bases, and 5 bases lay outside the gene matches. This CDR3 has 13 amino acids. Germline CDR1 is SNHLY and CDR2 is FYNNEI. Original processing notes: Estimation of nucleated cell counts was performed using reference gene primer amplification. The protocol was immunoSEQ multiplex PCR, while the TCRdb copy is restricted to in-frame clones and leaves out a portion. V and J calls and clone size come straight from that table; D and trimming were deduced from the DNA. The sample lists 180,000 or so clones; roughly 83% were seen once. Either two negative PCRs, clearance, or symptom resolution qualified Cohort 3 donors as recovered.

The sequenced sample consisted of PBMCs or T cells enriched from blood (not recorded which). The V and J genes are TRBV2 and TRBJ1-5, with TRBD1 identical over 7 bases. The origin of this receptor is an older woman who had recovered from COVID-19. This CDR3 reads CASRTGLNQPQHF. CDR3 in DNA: TGTGCCAGCCGGACAGGCCTAAATCAGCCCCAGCATTTT.